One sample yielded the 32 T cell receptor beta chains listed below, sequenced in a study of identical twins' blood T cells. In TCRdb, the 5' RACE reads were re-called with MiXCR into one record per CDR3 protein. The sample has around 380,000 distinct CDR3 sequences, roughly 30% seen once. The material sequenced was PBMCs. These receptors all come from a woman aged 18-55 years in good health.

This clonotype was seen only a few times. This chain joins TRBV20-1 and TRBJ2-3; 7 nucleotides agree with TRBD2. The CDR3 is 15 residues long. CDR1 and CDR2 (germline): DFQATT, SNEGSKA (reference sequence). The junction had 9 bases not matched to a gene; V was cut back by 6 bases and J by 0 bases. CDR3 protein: CSADFLADSTDTQYF. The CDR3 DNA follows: TGCAGTGCCGACTTTCTAGCGGACAGCACAGATACGCAGTATTTT.

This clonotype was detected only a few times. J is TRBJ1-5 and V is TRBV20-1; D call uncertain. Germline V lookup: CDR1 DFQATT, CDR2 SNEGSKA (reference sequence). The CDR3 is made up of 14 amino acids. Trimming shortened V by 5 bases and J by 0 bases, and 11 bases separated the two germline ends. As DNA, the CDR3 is TGCAGTGCTGGAAGTCGTCTTAGCAATCAGCCCCAGCATTTT. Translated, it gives CSAGSRLSNQPQHF.

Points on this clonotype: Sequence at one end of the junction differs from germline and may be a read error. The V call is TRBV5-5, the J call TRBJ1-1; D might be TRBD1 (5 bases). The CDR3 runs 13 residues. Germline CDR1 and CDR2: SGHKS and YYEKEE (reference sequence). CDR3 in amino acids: CAISGGGNTEAFF. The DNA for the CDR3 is TGTGCCATCAGCGGGGGTGGGAACACTGAAGCTTTCTTT.

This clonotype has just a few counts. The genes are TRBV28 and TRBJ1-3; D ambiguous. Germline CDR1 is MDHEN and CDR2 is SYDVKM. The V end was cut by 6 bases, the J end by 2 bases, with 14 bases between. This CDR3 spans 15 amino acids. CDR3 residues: CASSGRFGAGNTIYF. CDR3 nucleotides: TGTGCCAGCAGCGGACGGTTTGGGGCTGGAAACACCATATATTTT. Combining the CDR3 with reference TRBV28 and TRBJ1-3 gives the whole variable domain DVKVTQSSRYLVKRTGEKVFLECVQDMDHENMFWYRQDPGLGLRLIYFSYDVKMKEKGDIPEGYSVSREKKERFSLILESASTNQTSMYLCASSGRFGAGNTIYFGEGSWLTVV.

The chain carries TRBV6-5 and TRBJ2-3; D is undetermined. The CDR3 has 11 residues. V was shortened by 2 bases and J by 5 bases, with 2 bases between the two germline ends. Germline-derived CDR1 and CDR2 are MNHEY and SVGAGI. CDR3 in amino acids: CASSYEDTQYF. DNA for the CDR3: TGTGCCAGCAGTTACGAAGATACGCAGTATTTT.

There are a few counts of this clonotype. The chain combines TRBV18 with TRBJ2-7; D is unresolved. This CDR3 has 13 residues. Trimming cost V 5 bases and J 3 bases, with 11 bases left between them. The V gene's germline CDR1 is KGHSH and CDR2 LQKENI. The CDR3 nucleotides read TGTGCCAGCTCAGCACAGTCAGGCTACGAGCAGTACTTC. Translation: CASSAQSGYEQYF.

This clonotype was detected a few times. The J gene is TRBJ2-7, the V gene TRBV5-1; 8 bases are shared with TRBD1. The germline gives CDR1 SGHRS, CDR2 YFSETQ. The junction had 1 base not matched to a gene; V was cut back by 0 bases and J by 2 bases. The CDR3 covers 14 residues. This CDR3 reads CASSLEQGAYEQYF. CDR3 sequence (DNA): TGCGCCAGCAGCTTGGAACAGGGGGCCTACGAGCAGTACTTC.

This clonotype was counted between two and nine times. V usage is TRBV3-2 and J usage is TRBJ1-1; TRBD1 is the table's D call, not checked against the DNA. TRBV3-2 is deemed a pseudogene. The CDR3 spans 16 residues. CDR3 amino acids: CASFSILTGDDTEAFF. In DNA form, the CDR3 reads TGTGCCAGCTTTAGCATCCTAACAGGGGACGACACTGAAGCTTTCTTT.

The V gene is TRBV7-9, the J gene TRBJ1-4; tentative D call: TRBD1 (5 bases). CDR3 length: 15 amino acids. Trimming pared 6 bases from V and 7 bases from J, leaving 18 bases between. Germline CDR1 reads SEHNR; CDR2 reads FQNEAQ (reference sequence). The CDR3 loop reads CASSYTTEGSEKLFF. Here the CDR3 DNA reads TGTGCCAGCAGTTACACCACAGAGGGGAGTGAAAAACTGTTTTTT.

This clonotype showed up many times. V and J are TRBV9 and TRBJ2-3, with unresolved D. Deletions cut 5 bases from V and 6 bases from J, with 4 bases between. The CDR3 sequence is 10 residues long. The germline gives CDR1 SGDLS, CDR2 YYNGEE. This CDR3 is CASSGDTQYF. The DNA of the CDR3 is TGTGCCAGCAGTGGCGATACGCAGTATTTT. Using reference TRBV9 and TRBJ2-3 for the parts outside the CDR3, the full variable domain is DSGVTQTPKHLITATGQRVTLRCSPRSGDLSVYWYQQSLDQGLQFLIQYYNGEERAKGNILERFSAQQFPDLHSELNLSSLELGDSALYFCASSGDTQYFGPGTRLTVL.

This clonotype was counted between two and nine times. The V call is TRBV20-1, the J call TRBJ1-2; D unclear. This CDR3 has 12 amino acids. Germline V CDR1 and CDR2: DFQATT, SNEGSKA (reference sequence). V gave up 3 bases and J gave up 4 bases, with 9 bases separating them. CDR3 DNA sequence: TGCAGTGCTAGCGGCCAGGTCTATGGCTACACCTTC. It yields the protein CSASGQVYGYTF.

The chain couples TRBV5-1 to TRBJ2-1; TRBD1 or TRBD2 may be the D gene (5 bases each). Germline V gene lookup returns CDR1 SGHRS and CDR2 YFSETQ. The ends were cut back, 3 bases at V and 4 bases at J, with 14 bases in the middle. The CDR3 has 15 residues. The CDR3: CASSSGLGIYNEQFF. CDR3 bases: TGCGCCAGCAGCTCAGGGCTCGGGATTTACAATGAGCAGTTCTTC.

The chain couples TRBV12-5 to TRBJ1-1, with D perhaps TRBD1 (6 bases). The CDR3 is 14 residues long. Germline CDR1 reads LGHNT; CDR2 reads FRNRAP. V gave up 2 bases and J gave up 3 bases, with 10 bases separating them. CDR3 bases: TGTGCTAGTGGTTTGTCGGCAGGGGACACTGAAGCTTTCTTT. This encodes CASGLSAGDTEAFF.

CDR3 loop: CSAREGPSNTGELFF. DNA of the CDR3: TGCAGTGCTAGAGAAGGGCCTAGTAACACCGGGGAGCTGTTTTTT. This chain links TRBV20-1 with TRBJ2-2; D not resolved. The germline V gene encodes CDR1 DFQATT and CDR2 SNEGSKA (reference sequence). The CDR3 consists of 15 residues. V was trimmed by 0 bases and J by 2 bases, leaving 10 bases between them.

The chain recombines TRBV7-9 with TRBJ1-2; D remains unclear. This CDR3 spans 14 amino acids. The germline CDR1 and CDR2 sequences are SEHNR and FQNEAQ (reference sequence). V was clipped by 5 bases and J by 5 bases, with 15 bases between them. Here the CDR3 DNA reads TGTGCCAGCAGCCACCCCGGGATGTTTTATGGCTACACCTTC. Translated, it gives CASSHPGMFYGYTF.

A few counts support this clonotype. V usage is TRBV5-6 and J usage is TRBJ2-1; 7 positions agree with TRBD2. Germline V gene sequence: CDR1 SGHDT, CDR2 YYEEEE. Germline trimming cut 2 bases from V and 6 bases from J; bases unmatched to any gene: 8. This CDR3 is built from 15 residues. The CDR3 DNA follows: TGTGCCAGCAGCTTAGCGGGATCGCTAAGCAATGAGCAGTTCTTC. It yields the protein CASSLAGSLSNEQFF.

Here the CDR3 reads CASSYGGTGELFF. CDR3 sequence (DNA): TGTGCCAGCAGCTACGGGGGTACCGGGGAGCTGTTTTTT. This rearrangement joins TRBV7-9 to TRBJ2-2; D is perhaps TRBD2 (6 bases). The CDR3 runs to 13 residues. V lost 4 bases and J 5 bases, leaving 8 bases between the germline ends. CDR1 and CDR2 from the germline V gene are SEHNR and FQNEAQ (reference sequence).

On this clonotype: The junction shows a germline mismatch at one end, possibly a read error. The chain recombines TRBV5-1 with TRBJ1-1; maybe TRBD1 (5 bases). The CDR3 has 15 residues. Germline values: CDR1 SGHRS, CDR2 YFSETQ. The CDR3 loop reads CSSSTAGRSNTEAFF. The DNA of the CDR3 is TGCTCCAGCAGCACGGCGGGACGCTCGAACACTGAAGCTTTCTTT. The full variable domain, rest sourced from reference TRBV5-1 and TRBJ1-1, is KAGVTQTPRYLIKTRGQQVTLSCSPISGHRSVSWYQQTPGQGLQFLFEYFSETQRNKGNFPGRFSGRQFSNSRSEMNVSTLELGDSALYLCSSSTAGRSNTEAFFGQGTRLTVV.

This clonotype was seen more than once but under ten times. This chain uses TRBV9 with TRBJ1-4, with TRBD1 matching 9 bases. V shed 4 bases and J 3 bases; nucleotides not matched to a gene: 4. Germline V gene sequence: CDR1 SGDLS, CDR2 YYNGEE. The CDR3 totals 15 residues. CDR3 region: CASSRQGVANEKLFF. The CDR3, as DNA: TGTGCCAGCAGCAGACAGGGGGTAGCTAATGAAAAACTGTTTTTT.

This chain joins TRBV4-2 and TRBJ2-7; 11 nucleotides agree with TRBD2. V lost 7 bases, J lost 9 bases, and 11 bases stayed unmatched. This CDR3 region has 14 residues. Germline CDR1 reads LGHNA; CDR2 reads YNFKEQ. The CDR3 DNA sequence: TGTGCCAGCAACCAGACTAGCGGGGAAGACGGGCAGTACTTC. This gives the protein CASNQTSGEDGQYF.

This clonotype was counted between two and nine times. The DNA for the CDR3 is TGTGCCAGCAGTGACCGAACGGCCAATTCACCCCTCCACTTT. Its protein is CASSDRTANSPLHF. This chain uses TRBV2 with TRBJ1-6; D not resolved. Trimming left V 3 bases short and J 7 bases short, with 10 bases between. Looked up from germline, CDR1 is SNHLY and CDR2 is FYNNEI. The CDR3 contains 14 residues.

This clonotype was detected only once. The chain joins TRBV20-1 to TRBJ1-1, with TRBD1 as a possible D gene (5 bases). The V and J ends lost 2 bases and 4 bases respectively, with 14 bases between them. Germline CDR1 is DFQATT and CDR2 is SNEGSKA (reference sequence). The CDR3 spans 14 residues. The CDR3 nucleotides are TGCAGTGCTAGAAGACGGGGCGTTGTCACTGAAGCTTTCTTT. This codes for CSARRRGVVTEAFF.

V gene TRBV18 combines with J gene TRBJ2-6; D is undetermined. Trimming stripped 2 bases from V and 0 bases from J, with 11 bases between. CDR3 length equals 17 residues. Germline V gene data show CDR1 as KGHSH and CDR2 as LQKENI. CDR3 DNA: TGTGCCAGCTCACCATCGATCGCGTTCTCTGGGGCCAACGTCCTGACTTTC. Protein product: CASSPSIAFSGANVLTF.

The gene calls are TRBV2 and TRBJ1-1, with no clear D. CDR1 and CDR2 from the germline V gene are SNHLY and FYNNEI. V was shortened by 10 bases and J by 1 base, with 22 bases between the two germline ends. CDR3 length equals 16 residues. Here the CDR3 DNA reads TGTGCCACCCGGAGAAGGCCTACACGTACGAACACTGAAGCTTTCTTT. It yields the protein CATRRRPTRTNTEAFF.

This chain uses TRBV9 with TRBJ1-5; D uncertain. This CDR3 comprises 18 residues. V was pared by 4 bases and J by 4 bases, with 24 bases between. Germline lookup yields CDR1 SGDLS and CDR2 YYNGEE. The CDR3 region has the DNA TGTGCCAGCAGCCCCCGTCGCCCTTCGGGAGCGGAAAATCAGCCCCAGCATTTT. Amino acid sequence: CASSPRRPSGAENQPQHF.

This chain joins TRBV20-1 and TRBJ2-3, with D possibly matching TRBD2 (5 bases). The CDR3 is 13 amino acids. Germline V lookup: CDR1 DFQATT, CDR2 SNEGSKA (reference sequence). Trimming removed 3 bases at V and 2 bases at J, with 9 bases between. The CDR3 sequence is CSARATTTDTQYF. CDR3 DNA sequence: TGCAGTGCTAGGGCGACTACCACAGATACGCAGTATTTT.

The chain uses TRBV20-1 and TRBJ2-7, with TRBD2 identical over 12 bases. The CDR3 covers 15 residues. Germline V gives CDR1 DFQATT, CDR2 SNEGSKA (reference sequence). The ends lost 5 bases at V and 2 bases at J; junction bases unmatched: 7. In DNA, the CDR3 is TGCAGTGCTTCCCCCGGACTAGCGGGAACCTACGAGCAGTACTTC. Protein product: CSASPGLAGTYEQYF.

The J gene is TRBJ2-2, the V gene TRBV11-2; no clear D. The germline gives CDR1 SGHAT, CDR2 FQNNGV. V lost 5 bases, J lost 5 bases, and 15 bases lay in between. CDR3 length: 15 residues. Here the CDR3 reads CASSKNGVGTGELFF. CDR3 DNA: TGTGCCAGCAGCAAAAATGGAGTCGGGACCGGGGAGCTGTTTTTT.

The CDR3 DNA is TGTGCCAGCTCACCAACTTCACAGGCGACGAACACTGAAGCTTTCTTT. Protein sequence: CASSPTSQATNTEAFF. V and J are TRBV18 and TRBJ1-1; D perhaps matches TRBD1 (5 bases). Trimming took off 2 bases at V and 1 base at J, with 14 bases between the two ends. Germline values: CDR1 KGHSH, CDR2 LQKENI. The length of the CDR3 is 16 residues.

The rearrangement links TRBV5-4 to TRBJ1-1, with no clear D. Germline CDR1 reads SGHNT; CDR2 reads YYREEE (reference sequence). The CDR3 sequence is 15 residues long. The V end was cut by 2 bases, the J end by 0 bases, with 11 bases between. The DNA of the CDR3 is TGTGCCAGCAGCTTTCAAACGCGGCTGAACACTGAAGCTTTCTTT. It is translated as CASSFQTRLNTEAFF.

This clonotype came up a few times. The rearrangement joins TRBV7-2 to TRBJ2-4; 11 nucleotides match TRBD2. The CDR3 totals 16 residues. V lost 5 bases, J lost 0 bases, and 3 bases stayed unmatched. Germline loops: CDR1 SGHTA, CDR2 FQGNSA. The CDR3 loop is CASSPGLAGAKNIQYF. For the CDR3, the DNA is TGTGCCAGCAGCCCTGGACTAGCGGGAGCCAAAAACATTCAGTACTTC.

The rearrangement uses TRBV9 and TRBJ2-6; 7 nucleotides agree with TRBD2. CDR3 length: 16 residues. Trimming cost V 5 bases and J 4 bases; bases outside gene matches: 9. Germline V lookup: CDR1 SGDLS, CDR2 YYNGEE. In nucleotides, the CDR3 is TGTGCCAGCAGTCTTGGGGAGGGCTCAGGGGCCAACGTCCTGACTTTC. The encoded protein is CASSLGEGSGANVLTF.